This TCR beta chain was sequenced during a study (dated 2022 in TCRdb). The paper's findings and limits, for the study overall: According to the authors, more investigation is needed, including longitudinal sampling and evaluation of a control group.

For TCR beta sequencing, genomic DNA was taken from unsorted PBMCs, and those PBMCs had been isolated from peripheral blood. Spanning cysteine to phenylalanine, the CDR3 consists of 16 amino acids. Just CDR3 DNA is preserved here, 48 bases in frame from base 1. CDR1 and CDR2, looked up from the germline V gene (reference sequence), are SGHNT and YYREEE. At the junction V is shortened by 0 bases and J by 5 bases, with 16 bases in between. TCR beta chain repertoires were profiled by survey-level sequencing on the immunoSEQ platform. The paper's processing steps were these. Repertoire diversity was measured with the inverse Simpson index, and CDR3 amino acid length spectratypes and V-J pairing frequencies were compared. TCR beta CDR3 sequences were matched against VDJdb to annotate clonotypes specific to SARS-CoV-2, CMV, influenza A and EBV. The clones in this table, taken by TCRdb from immuneACCESS, are in-frame only. Not every clone is retained; where verified, under half of the shortfall comes from an unresolved V gene, and the cause of the rest is unknown. V, J and clone size are those of that table, while D and trimming were read from the DNA. The sample table shows some 48,000 clones, and over 90% are seen once. Jointly, the top ten make up around 11% of the sample.

Worth noting for this clone: Its cognate antigen has yet to be identified. No base quality values were provided; no much bigger clone lies one nucleotide off.

The V and J genes are TRBV5-4 and TRBJ2-3; D gene: possibly TRBD2, on 5 matching bases. The source is a man in his forties or fifties with rheumatoid arthritis. Sample: PBMCs. The sequenced DNA is TGTGCCAGCAGCTTGGGGGGAGCGAATCCGGGAGATACGCAGTATTTT. Translated, this is CASSLGGANPGDTQYF.